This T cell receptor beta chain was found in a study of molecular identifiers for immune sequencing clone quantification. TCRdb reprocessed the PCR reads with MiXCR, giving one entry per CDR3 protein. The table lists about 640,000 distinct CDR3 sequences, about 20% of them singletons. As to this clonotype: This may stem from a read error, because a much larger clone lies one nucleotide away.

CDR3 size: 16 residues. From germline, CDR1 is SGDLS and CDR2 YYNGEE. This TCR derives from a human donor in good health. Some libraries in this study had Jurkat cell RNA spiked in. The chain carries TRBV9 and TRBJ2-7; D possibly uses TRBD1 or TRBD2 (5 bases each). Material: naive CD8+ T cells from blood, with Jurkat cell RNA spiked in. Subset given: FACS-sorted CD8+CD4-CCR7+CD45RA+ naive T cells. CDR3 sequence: CANSDSARGTSYEQYF. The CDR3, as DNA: TGTGCCAACAGCGATTCCGCGCGAGGGACGAGCTACGAGCAGTACTTC.